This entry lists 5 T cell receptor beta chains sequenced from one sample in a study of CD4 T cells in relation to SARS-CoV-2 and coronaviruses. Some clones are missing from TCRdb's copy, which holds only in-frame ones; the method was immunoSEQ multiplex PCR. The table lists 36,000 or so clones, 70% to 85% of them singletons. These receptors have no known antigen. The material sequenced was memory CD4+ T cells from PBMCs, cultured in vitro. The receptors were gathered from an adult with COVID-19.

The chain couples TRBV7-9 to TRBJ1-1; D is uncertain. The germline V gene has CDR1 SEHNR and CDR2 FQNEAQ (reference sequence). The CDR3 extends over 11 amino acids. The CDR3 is CASGRNTEAFF. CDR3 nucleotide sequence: TGTGCATCGGGTCGAAACACTGAAGCTTTCTTT.

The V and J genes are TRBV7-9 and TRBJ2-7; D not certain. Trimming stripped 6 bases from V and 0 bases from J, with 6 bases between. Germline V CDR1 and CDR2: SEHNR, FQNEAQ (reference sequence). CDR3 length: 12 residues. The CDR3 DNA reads TGTGCCAGCAGGGGCAGCTCCTACGAGCAGTACTTC. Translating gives CASRGSSYEQYF.

The CDR3 DNA reads TGTGCCTGGAGCTCCACCGGTGGAAACTATGGCTACACCTTC. Its translation: CAWSSTGGNYGYTF. The chain joins TRBV30 to TRBJ1-2; D is uncertain. Trimming took 3 bases from V and 2 from J, leaving 13 bases between them. Germline V lookup: CDR1 GTSNPN, CDR2 SVGIG (reference sequence). The CDR3 spans 14 residues.

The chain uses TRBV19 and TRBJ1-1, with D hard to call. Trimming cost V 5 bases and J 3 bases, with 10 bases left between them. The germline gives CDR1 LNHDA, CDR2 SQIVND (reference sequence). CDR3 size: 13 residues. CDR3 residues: CASSQSVDTEAFF. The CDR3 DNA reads TGTGCCAGTAGTCAATCAGTGGACACTGAAGCTTTCTTT.

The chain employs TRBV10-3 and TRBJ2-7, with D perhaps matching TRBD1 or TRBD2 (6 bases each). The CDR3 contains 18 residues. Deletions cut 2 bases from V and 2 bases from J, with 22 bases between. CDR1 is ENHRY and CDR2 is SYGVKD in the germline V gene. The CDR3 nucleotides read TGTGCCATCAGTGAGGTAGGCCTGCGGGACAAACGGACCTACGAGCAGTACTTC. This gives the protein CAISEVGLRDKRTYEQYF.